A single sample gave rise to the 24 T cell receptor beta chains below, sequenced in a study of blood T cell repertoires in COVID-19. The data were produced by immunoSEQ multiplex PCR, yet TCRdb's version contains in-frame clones alone and is incomplete. This table has roughly 110,000 clones, roughly 81% appearing once. Sequenced input: peripheral blood. These receptors were obtained from a man aged 40-50 years with acute or convalescent COVID-19.

This chain links TRBV7-9 with TRBJ2-2; 7 positions agree with TRBD1. The ends lost 5 bases at V and 5 bases at J; junction bases unmatched: 8. This CDR3 contains 15 residues. Germline-derived CDR1 and CDR2 are SEHNR and FQNEAQ (reference sequence). The CDR3 is CASSNRQGWTGELFF. The DNA of the CDR3 is TGTGCCAGCAGCAACCGACAGGGCTGGACCGGGGAGCTGTTTTTT. The full variable domain, with the rest looked up from reference TRBV7-9 and TRBJ2-2, is DTGVSQNPRHKITKRGQNVTFRCDPISEHNRLYWYRQTLGQGPEFLTYFQNEAQLEKSRLLSDRFSAERPKGSFSTLEIQRTEQGDSAMYLCASSNRQGWTGELFFGEGSRLTVL.

The V call is TRBV6-2 or TRBV6-3, the J call TRBJ1-5; 8 positions agree with TRBD1. The CDR3 is 18 residues long. The ends lost 5 bases at V and 1 base at J; junction bases unmatched: 13. Germline V CDR1 and CDR2: MNHEY, SVGEGT. The CDR3 region has the DNA TGTGCCAGCAGTCACCTGGGACAGGCGGTTCGGAGCAATCAGCCCCAGCATTTT. This encodes CASSHLGQAVRSNQPQHF.

CDR3 DNA sequence: TGTGCCAGCAGCTCCCGAGCTAGGCAAACCGGGGAGCTGTTTTTT. This gives the protein CASSSRARQTGELFF. The V gene is TRBV7-2, the J gene TRBJ2-2; unclear D gene. Trimming took off 4 bases at V and 5 bases at J, with 14 bases between the two ends. This CDR3 spans 15 amino acids. Germline V gene lookup returns CDR1 SGHTA and CDR2 FQGNSA.

The V and J genes are TRBV11-3 and TRBJ1-1, with D maybe TRBD1 (6 bases). The germline V and J ends were trimmed by 5 bases and 1 base, with 11 bases remaining between them. This CDR3 has 14 amino acids. Germline CDR1 and CDR2: SGHNT and YENEEA. The chain's CDR3 is CASSHRDKNTEAFF. The CDR3 DNA sequence: TGTGCCAGCAGCCACCGGGACAAGAACACTGAAGCTTTCTTT.

The V gene is TRBV4-1, the J gene TRBJ2-1; weak D call: TRBD2 (6 bases). CDR1 and CDR2 (germline): MGHRA, YSYEKL. V was pared by 1 base and J by 0 bases, with 16 bases between. This CDR3 has 18 residues. CDR3 coding DNA: TGCGCCAGCAGCCAAGGAGGGGCGGCTAGCGCCTCCTACAATGAGCAGTTCTTC. Translation: CASSQGGAASASYNEQFF.

This sequence joins TRBV10-2 and TRBJ2-3, with 10 bases lining up with TRBD1. The ends lost 6 bases at V and 3 bases at J; junction bases unmatched: 6. This CDR3 has 15 amino acids. Germline CDR1 is WSHSY and CDR2 is SAAADI. CDR3 DNA sequence: TGCGCCAGCAGAGACAGGGGGCGATTGACAGATACGCAGTATTTT. It specifies CASRDRGRLTDTQYF.

This chain uses TRBV5-6 with TRBJ1-6; 7 positions agree with TRBD1. After removal of 4 bases from V and 0 bases from J, the junction contained 7 bases not matched to a gene. Per germline, CDR1 SGHDT and CDR2 YYEEEE. CDR3 size: 17 residues. The CDR3 spells CASSRRTGSSYNSPLHF. Written as DNA, the CDR3 is TGTGCCAGCAGCAGAAGGACAGGATCCTCCTATAATTCACCCCTCCACTTT.

The table lists this clone with many counts. The chain employs TRBV30 and TRBJ2-1; TRBD2 aligns across 9 bases. The CDR3 consists of 15 residues. CDR1 and CDR2 from the germline V gene are GTSNPN and SVGIG (reference sequence). V lost 2 bases, J lost 8 bases, and 10 bases stayed unmatched. CDR3 in amino acids: CAWSYGFSGSDEQFF. The CDR3, as DNA: TGTGCCTGGAGTTATGGCTTTAGCGGGAGCGATGAGCAGTTCTTC.

This rearrangement joins TRBV28 to TRBJ2-5, with 12 bases that match TRBD1. CDR3 length: 15 residues. Germline V gene sequence: CDR1 MDHEN, CDR2 SYDVKM. The junction had 7 bases not matched to a gene; V was cut back by 6 bases and J by 5 bases. CDR3 sequence: CASSTGTGGGETQYF. The CDR3 nucleotides read TGTGCCAGCAGCACCGGGACAGGGGGCGGGGAGACCCAGTACTTC.

The CDR3 reads CASSFPQGSRYEQYF. CDR3 coding DNA: TGTGCCAGCAGTTTCCCCCAGGGGTCTCGCTACGAGCAGTACTTC. V and J are TRBV6-5 and TRBJ2-7; TRBD1 is a possible D gene (6 bases). Germline CDR1 is MNHEY and CDR2 is SVGAGI. The CDR3 consists of 15 residues. V was trimmed by 4 bases and J by 3 bases, leaving 16 bases between them.

V gene TRBV7-2 combines with J gene TRBJ1-2; no firm D call. The CDR3 extends over 15 amino acids. Trimming took off 6 bases at V and 0 bases at J, with 14 bases between the two ends. Germline CDR1 reads SGHTA; CDR2 reads FQGNSA. CDR3 protein: CASRPQQVSNYGYTF. CDR3 DNA: TGTGCCAGCAGACCACAGCAGGTTTCTAACTATGGCTACACCTTC.

This sequence joins TRBV6-6 and TRBJ2-1; 8 bases agree with TRBD2. V trimming: 5 bases; J trimming: 7 bases; junction bases outside the gene matches: 10. The CDR3 runs to 15 residues. Germline V gene data show CDR1 as MNHNY and CDR2 as SVGAGI (reference sequence). CDR3 nucleotides: TGTGCCAGCAGTCCCCGGGCGGGAGGATGGAATGAGCAGTTCTTC. It is translated as CASSPRAGGWNEQFF.

The chain employs TRBV15 and TRBJ1-1, with D hard to call. The V end was cut by 3 bases, the J end by 10 bases, with 15 bases between. The CDR3 runs 13 residues. The germline gives CDR1 LNHNV, CDR2 YYDKDF (reference sequence). The DNA for the CDR3 is TGTGCCACCAGCAGGGGCCACCTGATGGGAGCTTTCTTT. Its translation is CATSRGHLMGAFF.

This clone occurred a few times. The chain employs TRBV14 and TRBJ1-3, with D unclear. Trimming left V 4 bases short and J 3 bases short, with 4 bases between. Germline V CDR1 and CDR2: SGHDN, FVKESK. This CDR3 has 12 residues. CDR3 in amino acids: CASSPLGNTIYF. The CDR3 region has the DNA TGTGCCAGCAGCCCTCTTGGAAACACCATATATTTT.

This clone was counted a few times. The J gene is TRBJ2-7, the V gene TRBV7-9; D gene ambiguous. Germline V gives CDR1 SEHNR, CDR2 FQNEAQ (reference sequence). CDR3 length: 14 amino acids. Trimming stripped 1 base from V and 2 bases from J, with 9 bases between. Here the CDR3 DNA reads TGTGCCAGCAGCTTAGAAGAGCCAACCTACGAGCAGTACTTC. Protein product: CASSLEEPTYEQYF.

The chain employs TRBV11-2 and TRBJ2-5; a possible D gene is TRBD2 (5 bases). The length of the CDR3 is 13 residues. The germline V and J ends were trimmed by 3 bases and 0 bases, with 5 bases remaining between them. From germline, CDR1 is SGHAT and CDR2 FQNNGV. This chain's CDR3 is CASSFGDQETQYF. CDR3 nucleotides: TGTGCCAGCAGCTTCGGGGACCAAGAGACCCAGTACTTC.

V and J are TRBV9 and TRBJ2-7; D remains unclear. Germline loops: CDR1 SGDLS, CDR2 YYNGEE. The CDR3 runs to 12 residues. Trimming removed 3 bases from V and 0 bases from J, with 4 bases in between. The DNA for the CDR3 is TGTGCCAGCAGCGCACTCTCCTACGAGCAGTACTTC. This codes for CASSALSYEQYF.

This chain links TRBV27 with TRBJ2-7; weak D call: TRBD1 (5 bases). Trimming left V 2 bases short and J 2 bases short, with 13 bases between. The CDR3 extends over 15 amino acids. The germline gives CDR1 MNHEY, CDR2 SMNVEV (reference sequence). The CDR3 sequence: CASSLKGRATYEQYF. Here the CDR3 DNA reads TGTGCCAGCAGTTTAAAGGGCAGGGCGACCTACGAGCAGTACTTC.

V is TRBV9 and J is TRBJ2-1, with D possibly TRBD1 on 6 matching bases. Trimming took 2 bases from V and 8 from J, leaving 17 bases between them. This CDR3 is 15 amino acids long. The germline gives CDR1 SGDLS, CDR2 YYNGEE. CDR3 coding DNA: TGTGCCAGCAGCGTTTGGGCCATCAGGGGCGATGAGCAGTTCTTC. Encoded protein: CASSVWAIRGDEQFF.

V and J are TRBV28 and TRBJ2-1; D is possibly TRBD2 (6 bases). Trimming removed 6 bases at V and 10 bases at J, with 10 bases between. CDR1 MDHEN and CDR2 SYDVKM come from the germline V gene. The CDR3 contains 11 residues. CDR3 sequence reads: CASRGGSEQFF. The CDR3, as DNA: TGTGCCAGCAGAGGAGGGAGCGAGCAGTTCTTC.

The count of this clone is one. The CDR3 DNA reads as TGTGCCACCAGCAGAGATAGTTTGGATACGCAGTATTTT. Amino acids: CATSRDSLDTQYF. The rearrangement joins TRBV15 to TRBJ2-3; D ambiguous. The CDR3 consists of 13 residues. Germline loops: CDR1 LNHNV, CDR2 YYDKDF (reference sequence). V was shortened by 0 bases and J by 6 bases, with 7 bases between the two germline ends. The full variable domain, in which reference TRBV15 and TRBJ2-3 provide the parts outside the CDR3, is DAMVIQNPRYQVTQFGKPVTLSCSQTLNHNVMYWYQQKSSQAPKLLFHYYDKDFNNEADTPDNFQSRRPNTSFCFLDIRSPGLGDTAMYLCATSRDSLDTQYFGPGTRLTVL.

V and J are TRBV27 and TRBJ1-5; 9 nucleotides match TRBD1. The germline V gene encodes CDR1 MNHEY and CDR2 SMNVEV (reference sequence). The CDR3 is 15 amino acids. V was pared by 5 bases and J by 2 bases, with 4 bases of the junction left unmatched. CDR3 bases: TGTGCCAGCAGTCCCCGGACAGGGGGCAATCAGCCCCAGCATTTT. It translates to CASSPRTGGNQPQHF.

The chain uses TRBV30 and TRBJ2-1, with 16 bases fitting TRBD2. Germline loops: CDR1 GTSNPN, CDR2 SVGIG (reference sequence). V shed 2 bases and J 0 bases; nucleotides not matched to a gene: 7. The CDR3 is made up of 19 amino acids. The CDR3 protein is CAWSPGLAGGRSSYNEQFF. The CDR3 region has the DNA TGTGCCTGGAGTCCGGGACTAGCGGGAGGGCGGAGCTCCTACAATGAGCAGTTCTTC.

This chain links TRBV5-1 with TRBJ2-2; 7 positions agree with TRBD2. The germline gives CDR1 SGHRS, CDR2 YFSETQ. The trim removed 5 bases at V and 1 base at J, leaving 5 bases unmatched. The CDR3 has 15 residues. The CDR3 DNA reads TGCGCCAGCAGATCGAGCGGGGTGAACACCGGGGAGCTGTTTTTT. As protein: CASRSSGVNTGELFF.